This paragraph reports one T cell receptor beta chain. This sample is part of a study of T cell changes during pregnancy in multiple sclerosis. Germline CDR1 is MNHNY and CDR2 is SVGAGI (reference sequence). V was clipped by 2 bases and J by 3 bases, with 14 bases between them. This CDR3 is built from 15 residues. Some clones are missing from TCRdb's copy, which holds only in-frame ones; the method was immunoSEQ multiplex PCR. The sample consists of fewer than 50,000 clones, roughly 90% of them appearing once. The receptor was derived from a female donor in good health, enrolled as a control in a pregnancy study. The input for sequencing was peripheral blood, taken in the second trimester of pregnancy. This rearrangement joins TRBV6-6 to TRBJ2-7; D is undetermined. This chain's CDR3 is CASSYGPPKHYEQYF. The CDR3 nucleotides are TGTGCCAGCAGTTACGGGCCCCCGAAACACTACGAGCAGTACTTC.